These T cell receptor beta chains were read from a single sample in a study of T cell changes during pregnancy in multiple sclerosis. Assay: immunoSEQ multiplex PCR; the TCRdb copy retains only in-frame clones and omits some. This sample has around 19,000 clones; 88% occur once, and the top ten carry around an eighth. The material was CD8+ T cells from peripheral blood mononuclear cells, obtained after pregnancy. These receptors all come from a female donor in good health, enrolled as a control in a pregnancy study. The CDR3 runs from the conserved cysteine through the conserved F or W. Each record gives: J gene, clone size, D gene, V gene, CDR3 DNA, CDR3 protein. A D gene is named only where the DNA matches it firmly. Clone size is stated in some rows and not others, as once, few, many or a class when expanded.

j_call: TRBJ1-2; clone_size: -; d_call: -; v_call: TRBV5-5; cdr3_nt: TGTGCCAGCAGCCGGAGCCGCGGGTCTGGCTACACCTTC; cdr3_aa: CASSRSRGSGYTF
j_call: TRBJ2-7; clone_size: -; d_call: -; v_call: TRBV6-6; cdr3_nt: TGTGCCAGCAGTTACTCGAATTCCGCGAACGAGCAGTACTTC; cdr3_aa: CASSYSNSANEQYF
j_call: TRBJ2-6; clone_size: -; d_call: -; v_call: TRBV15; cdr3_nt: TGTGCCACTCAGGGGTTACGTCGGTCTGGGGCCAACGTCCTGACTTTC; cdr3_aa: CATQGLRRSGANVLTF
j_call: TRBJ2-1; clone_size: -; d_call: -; v_call: TRBV27; cdr3_nt: TGTGCCAGCAGCCATAGCGGAAACTCCTACAATGAGCAGTTCTTC; cdr3_aa: CASSHSGNSYNEQFF
j_call: TRBJ1-2; clone_size: -; d_call: TRBD1; v_call: TRBV27; cdr3_nt: TGTGCCAGCAGTTTAGACAGGGTCAACTATGGCTACACCTTC; cdr3_aa: CASSLDRVNYGYTF
j_call: TRBJ2-7; clone_size: -; d_call: -; v_call: TRBV6-1; cdr3_nt: TGTGCCAGCAGTGAAGCGGTGACTTCCTCCTACGAGCAGTACTTC; cdr3_aa: CASSEAVTSSYEQYF
j_call: TRBJ1-1; clone_size: -; d_call: TRBD1; v_call: TRBV19; cdr3_nt: TGTGCCACCACGAGAATACAGGGGGCGGGCACTGAAGCTTTCTTT; cdr3_aa: CATTRIQGAGTEAFF
j_call: TRBJ2-1; clone_size: -; d_call: -; v_call: TRBV19; cdr3_nt: TGTGCCAGTAGCCTAGGCAATGAGCAGTTCTTC; cdr3_aa: CASSLGNEQFF
j_call: TRBJ2-3; clone_size: few; d_call: TRBD2; v_call: TRBV11-2; cdr3_nt: TGTGCCAGCTCCTGGACTAGCGGTACCACAGATACGCAGTATTTT; cdr3_aa: CASSWTSGTTDTQYF
j_call: TRBJ1-2; clone_size: -; d_call: -; v_call: TRBV13; cdr3_nt: TGTGCCAGCAGCGGGAGTTATGGCTACACCTTC; cdr3_aa: CASSGSYGYTF